In its sample, the clone carrying this T cell receptor beta chain was seen many times. The antigen is unknown. Patients underwent thyroid surgery, and none had received any treatment before it. The data are from a study of metastatic and nonmetastatic thyroid tumors. About the research overall: Samples came from malignant and benign thyroid patients, and repertoires were compared across blood and tumor or nodule tissue. General study results and limits: As reported, TCR beta diversity in blood and tumor was significantly higher in malignant thyroid tumors than in benign nodules.

Original processing notes: CDR3 differences across clinicopathological groups were used to build a distant-metastasis classifier for papillary thyroid cancer. With MiXCR, TCRdb called clones anew from the PCR reads. The V and J calls and clone size come from TCRdb's table, not from the authors' own analysis. This table holds more than 85,000 clones, around 7.8% found once. This TCR came from a female donor with papillary thyroid cancer or a benign thyroid nodule (not recorded which). Some clones in this sample may be carry-over from other donors' samples. The sequenced sample consisted of blood.

CDR3 sequence reads: CATSLREQGPRLAGFYEQYF. The CDR3 nucleotides read TGTGCCACCAGTTTGAGGGAGCAAGGCCCTAGACTAGCGGGTTTTTACGAGCAGTACTTC. The chain employs TRBV24-1 and TRBJ2-7; 10 positions match TRBD2. The V gene's germline CDR1 is KGHDR and CDR2 SFDVKD. This CDR3 has 20 residues. Trimming took 6 bases from V and 4 from J; bases not matched to a gene: 23.